Below, 5 T cell receptor beta chains from the same sample are listed, as sequenced in a study of neoadjuvant anti-PD-1 for oral cavity cancer. Generated by immunoSEQ multiplex PCR, the TCRdb table keeps only in-frame clones and is missing some. The sample gives about 81,000 clones, about 80% of which show up once; over 2.5% is in the top ten. The sequencing here drew on PBMCs, taken before nivolumab (anti-PD-1) treatment. Source of these receptors: a person aged 40-85 years with oral cavity squamous cell carcinoma.

V gene TRBV11-3 combines with J gene TRBJ2-3, with 8 bases that match TRBD1. Germline loops: CDR1 SGHNT, CDR2 YENEEA. Trimming took 5 bases from V and 1 from J; bases not matched to a gene: 8. The CDR3 extends over 16 amino acids. In nucleotides, the CDR3 is TGTGCCAGCAGCCGTCTGACAGGGGTCGGCACAGATACGCAGTATTTT. This codes for CASSRLTGVGTDTQYF. The variable domain in full, completed from reference TRBV11-3 and TRBJ2-3, reads EAGVVQSPRYKIIEKKQPVAFWCNPISGHNTLYWYLQNLGQGPELLIRYENEEAVDDSQLPKDRFSAERLKGVDSTLKIQPAELGDSAVYLCASSRLTGVGTDTQYFGPGTRLTVL.

The chain combines TRBV27 with TRBJ1-1; the match to TRBD1 covers 9 bases. V dropped 4 bases and J dropped 1; count of bases not matched to a gene: 4. The V gene's germline CDR1 is MNHEY and CDR2 SMNVEV (reference sequence). CDR3 size: 15 residues. In DNA, the CDR3 is TGTGCCAGCAGTTCAGACAGGGGGAGGAACACTGAAGCTTTCTTT. It yields the protein CASSSDRGRNTEAFF.

The chain carries TRBV9 and TRBJ2-1, with D perhaps matching TRBD1 or TRBD2 (5 bases each). Germline lookup yields CDR1 SGDLS and CDR2 YYNGEE. V was trimmed by 0 bases and J by 9 bases, leaving 13 bases between them. This CDR3 comprises 14 residues. CDR3 nucleotides: TGTGCCAGCAGCGTAGGTGTCGGGACGGGTGAGCAGTTCTTC. Encoded protein: CASSVGVGTGEQFF.

The chain recombines TRBV9 with TRBJ2-1; tentative D call: TRBD1 (6 bases). The V end lost 0 bases, the J end lost 10 bases, and 8 bases lay between the germline ends. The germline gives CDR1 SGDLS, CDR2 YYNGEE. There are 12 residues in the CDR3. The CDR3 here is CASSVVDREQFF. As DNA, the CDR3 is TGTGCCAGCAGCGTAGTGGACAGAGAGCAGTTCTTC.

The V and J genes are TRBV9 and TRBJ2-2; D is possibly TRBD2 (6 bases). Germline CDR1 is SGDLS and CDR2 is YYNGEE. Trimming pared 4 bases from V and 1 base from J, leaving 11 bases between. The CDR3 has 15 amino acids. The CDR3 is CASSSWDWNTGELFF. The DNA of the CDR3 is TGTGCCAGCAGCTCCTGGGACTGGAACACCGGGGAGCTGTTTTTT. Drawing the rest from reference TRBV9 and TRBJ2-2, the complete variable domain is DSGVTQTPKHLITATGQRVTLRCSPRSGDLSVYWYQQSLDQGLQFLIQYYNGEERAKGNILERFSAQQFPDLHSELNLSSLELGDSALYFCASSSWDWNTGELFFGEGSRLTVL.